These 32 T cell receptor beta chains were all obtained from the same sample, sequenced in a study of identical twins. TCRdb independently ran MiXCR on the 5' RACE reads; one entry per CDR3 protein. The top ten hold 10% of the sample, which has around 220,000 distinct CDR3 sequences, roughly a tenth seen once. The sample comprised memory T cells sorted from blood. These receptors were taken from a man between 50 and 59 years old in good health.

This clonotype was picked up many times. V and J are TRBV30 and TRBJ2-2; 7 bases line up with TRBD1. CDR1 is GTSNPN, CDR2 SVGIG, per germline (reference sequence). V shed 3 bases and J 4 bases; nucleotides not matched to a gene: 11. The CDR3 has 16 amino acids. In nucleotides, the CDR3 is TGTGCCTGGAGGAAAACAGGGGTTCAGGCCACCGGGGAGCTGTTTTTT. It specifies CAWRKTGVQATGELFF.

This clonotype was observed many times. The chain links TRBV27 to TRBJ1-2; D is unclear. Germline loops: CDR1 MNHEY, CDR2 SMNVEV (reference sequence). Trimming left V 6 bases short and J 7 bases short, with 18 bases between. This CDR3 is built from 14 residues. The CDR3 loop is CASRPGSSLGGYTF. Here the CDR3 DNA reads TGTGCCAGCAGACCCGGGTCATCTTTGGGTGGCTACACCTTC.

This clonotype has only a few counts. The V call is TRBV5-5, the J call TRBJ2-7; 9 bases line up with TRBD1. The CDR3 has 15 residues. Germline CDR1 SGHKS, CDR2 YYEKEE (reference sequence). V shed 4 bases, J shed 6 bases, and the junction held 11 bases outside the gene matches. DNA for the CDR3: TGTGCCAGCAGCCTGGGGACAGGGAGATTCACCGAGCAGTACTTC. This sequence encodes CASSLGTGRFTEQYF.

Points on this clonotype: The junction does not match germline at one end; this may be a read error. The chain joins TRBV6-2 or TRBV6-3 to TRBJ2-1, with 8 positions matching TRBD2. Per germline, CDR1 MNHEY and CDR2 SVGEGT. The CDR3 loop spans 15 amino acids. CDR3 coding DNA: TGTGCCATCCGACGGGGGGGGAGCTCCCACAATGAGCAGTTCTTC. Amino acids: CAIRRGGSSHNEQFF.

In its sample, this clonotype was seen a few times. V usage is TRBV7-9 and J usage is TRBJ1-1; D possibly corresponds to TRBD1 (5 bases). This CDR3 is 13 amino acids long. Trimming removed 1 base from V and 8 bases from J, with 11 bases in between. Per germline, CDR1 SEHNR and CDR2 FQNEAQ (reference sequence). The CDR3 DNA follows: TGTGCCAGCAGCTTAGTAGGGACGCAAGAAGCTTTCTTT. Encoded protein: CASSLVGTQEAFF.

This clonotype was seen at least ten times. In DNA form, the CDR3 reads TGCGCCAGCAGCTCAACAGGGAACTATGGCTACACCTTC. It codes for CASSSTGNYGYTF. The rearrangement joins TRBV5-1 to TRBJ1-2; a weak D match, TRBD1 (6 bases). The germline CDR1 and CDR2 sequences are SGHRS and YFSETQ. This CDR3 spans 13 amino acids. The V gene lost 3 bases and the J gene lost 2 bases, with 8 bases spanning the gap.

V gene TRBV11-2 combines with J gene TRBJ2-1; D unresolved. Germline V gives CDR1 SGHAT, CDR2 FQNNGV. The CDR3 has 15 residues. Trimming removed 1 base from V and 0 bases from J, with 7 bases in between. The CDR3: CASSLGINSYNEQFF. The DNA of the CDR3 is TGTGCCAGCAGCTTAGGGATAAACTCCTACAATGAGCAGTTCTTC. Full variable domain (remainder filled in from reference TRBV11-2 and TRBJ2-1): EAGVAQSPRYKIIEKRQSVAFWCNPISGHATLYWYQQILGQGPKLLIQFQNNGVVDDSQLPKDRFSAERLKGVDSTLKIQPAKLEDSAVYLCASSLGINSYNEQFFGPGTRLTVL.

In this sample, this clonotype turned up many times. This sequence joins TRBV9 and TRBJ1-3; tentative D call: TRBD1 (5 bases). The CDR3 is made up of 15 amino acids. Germline loops: CDR1 SGDLS, CDR2 YYNGEE. V was shortened by 3 bases and J by 1 base, with 11 bases between the two germline ends. The CDR3 region is CASSGAGGSGNTIYF. CDR3 DNA sequence: TGTGCCAGCAGCGGAGCGGGGGGGTCTGGAAACACCATATATTTT.

The table lists this clonotype with many counts. The chain uses TRBV20-1 and TRBJ1-4, with TRBD1 matching over 8 bases. Trimming cost V 1 base and J 8 bases; bases outside gene matches: 0. The length of the CDR3 is 12 residues. Looked up from germline, CDR1 is DFQATT and CDR2 is SNEGSKA (reference sequence). The CDR3 region has the DNA TGCAGTGCTAGAGGGGACAGGGAAAAACTGTTTTTT. This translates into CSARGDREKLFF.

The chain combines TRBV11-2 with TRBJ2-7; TRBD2 aligns across 12 bases. Unmatched junction bases numbered 15, after V lost 1 base and J lost 2 bases. Looked up from germline, CDR1 is SGHAT and CDR2 is FQNNGV. There are 20 residues in the CDR3. The CDR3 DNA follows: TGTGCCAGCAGCTTAGTGGCGTCTAGCGGGGGGGCTGGTTCAACCTACGAGCAGTACTTC. It translates to CASSLVASSGGAGSTYEQYF.

The chain uses TRBV5-1 and TRBJ2-3; 9 nucleotides align to TRBD1. CDR1 is SGHRS and CDR2 is YFSETQ in the germline V gene. The V gene end was trimmed by 4 bases and the J gene end by 4 bases; junction bases not matched to a gene: 4. The CDR3 covers 14 residues. The CDR3 DNA reads TGCGCCAGCAGCGCCGGGACAGGGTCAGATACGCAGTATTTT. Its translation is CASSAGTGSDTQYF.

There are many counts of this clonotype. The rearrangement uses TRBV12-3 or TRBV12-4 and TRBJ2-1; TRBD2 aligns across 10 bases. CDR3 length: 17 amino acids. Trimming removed 5 bases from V and 2 bases from J; junction bases left unmatched: 9. CDR3 in DNA: TGTGCCAGCAGTCCCTCTAGCGGGAGTCCAACCTACAATGAGCAGTTCTTC. Translation: CASSPSSGSPTYNEQFF.

This clonotype was picked up many times. The chain employs TRBV7-6 and TRBJ1-1, with D unclear. Germline V gene sequence: CDR1 SGHVS, CDR2 FNYEAQ. Trimming cost V 1 base and J 1 base, with 7 bases left between them. There are 14 residues in the CDR3. The CDR3 sequence: CASSLGGWNTEAFF. For the CDR3, the DNA is TGTGCCAGCAGCTTAGGGGGATGGAACACTGAAGCTTTCTTT.

This clonotype was counted ten times or more. The J gene is TRBJ1-1, the V gene TRBV3-1, with unresolved D. The CDR3 consists of 18 residues. CDR1 and CDR2 (germline): LGHDT, YNNKEL (reference sequence). The germline V and J ends were trimmed by 10 bases and 11 bases, with 38 bases remaining between them. CDR3: CATSDGSDTLNSRMVAFF. CDR3 nucleotide sequence: TGTGCCACCTCGGATGGAAGTGACACACTGAACTCTCGGATGGTTGCTTTCTTT. The variable domain in full, with the rest retrieved from reference TRBV3-1 and TRBJ1-1, is DTAVSQTPKYLVTQMGNDKSIKCEQNLGHDTMYWYKQDSKKFLKIMFSYNNKELIINETVPNRFSPKSPDKAHLNLHINSLELGDSAVYFCATSDGSDTLNSRMVAFFGQGTRLTVV.

This clonotype was picked up many times. The chain is built from TRBV7-2 and TRBJ1-3, with 7 bases lining up with TRBD1. The CDR3 contains 16 residues. In germline, CDR1 is SGHTA, CDR2 FQGNSA. The V and J ends lost 5 bases and 4 bases, in that order; junction bases with no gene match: 11. The CDR3 is CASSPGPDRQGNTIYF. Here the CDR3 DNA reads TGTGCCAGCAGCCCAGGGCCGGACAGGCAGGGAAACACCATATATTTT.

V usage is TRBV10-3 and J usage is TRBJ1-5; TRBD1 matches 8 bases. J was trimmed by 1 base and V by 6 bases; bases with no gene match: 5. The CDR3 consists of 15 residues. The germline V gene has CDR1 ENHRY and CDR2 SYGVKD. The CDR3 region is CAIRGQGGSNQPQHF. The CDR3 bases are TGTGCCATCAGAGGACAGGGCGGGAGCAATCAGCCCCAGCATTTT.

This clonotype was observed at least ten times. The V and J genes are TRBV6-1 and TRBJ1-1, with 8 bases that match TRBD1. The CDR3 is made up of 14 amino acids. J gave up 5 bases and V 8 bases, and 10 bases lay outside the gene matches. Per the germline V gene, CDR1 is MNHNS and CDR2 is SASEGT. In DNA, the CDR3 is TGTGCCAGCGGGGGGGCAGGGGGCTCGACTGAAGCTTTCTTT. Translated: CASGGAGGSTEAFF.

The chain carries TRBV19 and TRBJ2-1; D is undetermined. CDR1 and CDR2 (germline): LNHDA, SQIVND (reference sequence). Trimming removed 1 base at V and 0 bases at J, with 10 bases between. This CDR3 is built from 16 residues. CDR3 in DNA: TGTGCCAGTAGTATAGGAGGTAGCATCTCCTACAATGAGCAGTTCTTC. Its translation is CASSIGGSISYNEQFF.

This clonotype was observed at least ten times. The J gene is TRBJ2-2, the V gene TRBV12-3 or TRBV12-4, with no clear D. CDR3 length equals 14 residues. Trimming pared 2 bases from V and 1 base from J, leaving 5 bases between. For the CDR3, the DNA is TGTGCCAGCAGTTTACAAGGGAACACCGGGGAGCTGTTTTTT. Its translation: CASSLQGNTGELFF.

This clonotype was observed many times. The chain recombines TRBV28 with TRBJ2-7; D is ambiguous. This CDR3 is 13 amino acids long. V was clipped by 6 bases and J by 5 bases, with 14 bases between them. Per germline, CDR1 MDHEN and CDR2 SYDVKM. CDR3 loop: CASSVRIEDEQYF. DNA for the CDR3: TGTGCCAGCAGCGTAAGGATTGAGGACGAGCAGTACTTC.

The chain combines TRBV6-2 or TRBV6-3 with TRBJ1-1, with D perhaps matching TRBD1 (6 bases). Trimming removed 0 bases at V and 2 bases at J, with 10 bases between. The CDR3 extends over 15 amino acids. Germline lookup yields CDR1 MNHEY and CDR2 SVGEGT. CDR3: CASSYSFGGNTEAFF. CDR3 coding DNA: TGTGCCAGCAGTTACTCGTTTGGGGGCAACACTGAAGCTTTCTTT.

The chain uses TRBV4-2 and TRBJ2-3, with 9 bases matching TRBD2. V was clipped by 2 bases and J by 2 bases; unmatched bases: 5. The germline CDR1 and CDR2 sequences are LGHNA and YNFKEQ. The CDR3 is made up of 16 amino acids. In DNA form, the CDR3 reads TGTGCCAGCAGCCAACATAGCGGGGGCAACACAGATACGCAGTATTTT. Its translation is CASSQHSGGNTDTQYF.

This clonotype was detected many times. The V and J genes are TRBV4-3 and TRBJ2-3, with 9 bases fitting TRBD1. V trimming: 3 bases; J trimming: 3 bases; junction bases outside the gene matches: 7. This CDR3 comprises 16 residues. Germline V gene sequence: CDR1 LGHNA, CDR2 YSLEER. The CDR3 loop reads CASSQRTGVLTDTQYF. CDR3 nucleotide sequence: TGCGCCAGCAGCCAGCGGACAGGGGTGTTAACAGATACGCAGTATTTT.

About this clonotype: This sequence may be a read error, since a much larger clone differs from it by one base. The conserved closing phenylalanine or tryptophan is absent in this CDR3, likely reflecting a read error. This chain connects TRBV7-2 to TRBJ2-7; no reliable D call. Per germline, CDR1 SGHTA and CDR2 FQGNSA. With 1 base removed from V and 5 bases from J, the gap between germline ends came to 15 bases. The CDR3 runs to 15 residues. CDR3: CASSLGQLRGDEQYL. The CDR3 nucleotides read TGTGCCAGCAGCTTAGGGCAGCTAAGAGGCGACGAGCAGTACTTA.

This clonotype was seen ten or more times. V is TRBV7-6 and J is TRBJ2-3, with 9 positions matching TRBD2. Germline lookup yields CDR1 SGHVS and CDR2 FNYEAQ. Trimming took 5 bases from V and 2 from J; bases not matched to a gene: 11. There are 17 residues in the CDR3. CDR3 sequence (DNA): TGTGCCAGCAGCCCCCGGGTAGCGGGAGCTCCCACAGATACGCAGTATTTT. This sequence encodes CASSPRVAGAPTDTQYF.

V is TRBV10-3 and J is TRBJ2-7; 9 bases agree with TRBD1. The CDR3 totals 14 residues. V dropped 7 bases and J dropped 7; count of bases not matched to a gene: 11. The germline gives CDR1 ENHRY, CDR2 SYGVKD. The CDR3 DNA reads TGTGCCATCAACCCGGGACAGGGTTTCGGTGAGCAGTACTTC. Translating gives CAINPGQGFGEQYF.

This clonotype showed up many times. The chain has TRBV3-1 and TRBJ2-3; D is unclear. The germline V and J ends were trimmed by 4 bases and 7 bases, with 9 bases remaining between them. The CDR3 runs to 12 residues. Germline V gene lookup returns CDR1 LGHDT and CDR2 YNNKEL (reference sequence). For the CDR3, the DNA is TGTGCCAGCAGCCTGACTGAGTATACGCAGTATTTT. Its translation is CASSLTEYTQYF.

This clonotype was found many times. The CDR3 sequence is CASSSTRTSGAYEQYF. For the CDR3, the DNA is TGTGCCAGCAGTTCCACCCGGACTAGCGGGGCCTACGAGCAGTACTTC. The chain recombines TRBV12-3 or TRBV12-4 with TRBJ2-7; 12 bases are a match to TRBD2. Trimming took 4 bases from V and 2 from J; bases not matched to a gene: 6. CDR3 length: 16 residues.

This clonotype was counted at least ten times. This chain connects TRBV5-1 to TRBJ2-3; 7 nucleotides align to TRBD2. Germline V gives CDR1 SGHRS, CDR2 YFSETQ. This CDR3 comprises 16 residues. After removal of 0 bases from V and 2 bases from J, the junction contained 6 bases not matched to a gene. This CDR3 is CASSLALSGDTDTQYF. DNA of the CDR3: TGCGCCAGCAGCTTGGCCCTCAGCGGGGACACAGATACGCAGTATTTT.

This clonotype occurred many times. V gene TRBV7-2 combines with J gene TRBJ1-5; no reliable D call. The V and J ends lost 4 bases and 2 bases respectively, with 9 bases between them. The CDR3 sequence is 14 residues long. The germline V gene has CDR1 SGHTA and CDR2 FQGNSA. CDR3 protein: CASSYPWGNQPQHF. The DNA for the CDR3 is TGTGCCAGCAGCTACCCCTGGGGCAATCAGCCCCAGCATTTT.

In its sample, this clonotype was seen many times. This chain connects TRBV7-9 to TRBJ2-3; D might be TRBD1 or TRBD2, each matching 6 bases. Trimming took off 1 base at V and 3 bases at J, with 11 bases between the two ends. The CDR3 loop spans 15 amino acids. Per the germline V gene, CDR1 is SEHNR and CDR2 is FQNEAQ (reference sequence). CDR3 loop: CASSLDRRGTDTQYF. The DNA for the CDR3 is TGTGCCAGCAGCTTAGACAGGAGGGGGACAGATACGCAGTATTTT.

The table lists this clonotype with a few counts. V usage is TRBV5-6 and J usage is TRBJ2-7; 9 nucleotides line up with TRBD1. CDR1 is SGHDT, CDR2 YYEEEE, per germline. V lost 4 bases and J lost 0; bases outside the gene matches: 14. The CDR3 totals 18 residues. The CDR3 reads CASSAGGQGFRSSYEQYF. The CDR3 nucleotides are TGTGCCAGCAGCGCTGGGGGACAGGGATTCCGGAGCTCCTACGAGCAGTACTTC.